This entry concerns a single T cell receptor beta chain. Using RNA transcripts as the source, TCR beta CDR3 regions were amplified. The HTBI set primed first-round TCR CDR3 RT-PCR. TCRdb itself ran the multiplex PCR reads through MiXCR, one entry per CDR3 protein. The data show fewer than 400,000 distinct CDR3 sequences, about 15% seen once. This specimen comes from a study of T cells in Graves' hyperthyroidism and ophthalmopathy. The J segment lost 3 bases and the V segment lost 0 bases, leaving 5 bases of the junction unmatched. CDR3 size: 17 residues. Germline lookup yields CDR1 SGHTA and CDR2 FQGNSA.

The rearrangement links TRBV7-2 to TRBJ2-3; 11 positions agree with TRBD2. The sequenced sample was blood. This TCR was sampled from a young woman with Graves' hyperthyroidism that later progressed to Graves' ophthalmopathy. The CDR3 here is CASSLALSGRGTDTQYF. CDR3 nucleotides: TGTGCCAGCAGCTTAGCGCTTAGCGGGAGGGGGACAGATACGCAGTATTTT.